The 23 T cell receptor beta chains below were found in one sample sequenced in a study of cytomegalovirus exposure and HLA in healthy donors (dated by TCRdb to 2015 to 2018). To prepare the library, the immunoSEQ multiplex PCR assay was applied. A mixture of 60 forward primers for TCR Vbeta segments and 13 reverse primers for TCR Jbeta segments was used in the multiplex PCR. The clones in this table, taken by TCRdb from immuneACCESS, are in-frame only. Not every clone is retained; where verified, under half of the shortfall comes from an unresolved V gene, and the cause of the rest is unknown. For this sample the table gives 200,000 to 250,000 clones, of which about three quarters were detected only once. The top ten constitute roughly 2.5% of the sample. The sample consisted of PBMCs. The receptor source for this set is a woman between 55 and 75 years old in good health and CMV-seropositive.

The rearrangement links TRBV7-2 to TRBJ2-7, with a weak D call TRBD2 (7 bases). Trimming pared 3 bases from V and 1 base from J, leaving 19 bases between. Per germline, CDR1 SGHTA and CDR2 FQGNSA. This CDR3 has 17 amino acids. CDR3 region: CASSFGGGPPLSYEQYF. The CDR3 DNA sequence: TGTGCCAGCAGCTTTGGCGGGGGCCCACCTTTATCCTACGAGCAGTACTTC.

The chain uses TRBV2 and TRBJ2-2, with TRBD2 matching over 12 bases. Germline CDR1 and CDR2: SNHLY and FYNNEI. The CDR3 extends over 16 amino acids. V shed 5 bases, J shed 0 bases, and the junction held 1 base outside the gene matches. The CDR3 region is CASSTSGGSNTGELFF. CDR3 DNA: TGTGCCAGCAGTACTAGCGGGGGGTCGAACACCGGGGAGCTGTTTTTT.

J is TRBJ2-1 and V is TRBV5-4; 14 bases align to TRBD2. Germline CDR1 reads SGHNT; CDR2 reads YYREEE (reference sequence). V lost 4 bases, J lost 9 bases, and 9 bases stayed unmatched. The CDR3 contains 16 residues. CDR3 nucleotide sequence: TGTGCCAGCAGCCCCTGGACTAGCGGGGGGCGGGGTGAGCAGTTCTTC. As protein: CASSPWTSGGRGEQFF.

This clone is a singleton in its sample. V and J are TRBV28 and TRBJ1-2, with TRBD1 matching 11 bases. The V and J ends lost 5 bases and 5 bases, in that order; junction bases with no gene match: 7. Germline loops: CDR1 MDHEN, CDR2 SYDVKM. There are 15 residues in the CDR3. The CDR3, as DNA: TGTGCCAGCAGTCGCCCCCGGGACAGGGGGTATGGCTACACCTTC. Its translation: CASSRPRDRGYGYTF.

This clone is a singleton in its sample. J is TRBJ1-1 and V is TRBV7-2, with D possibly being TRBD1 (5 bases). Germline V CDR1 and CDR2: SGHTA, FQGNSA. This CDR3 spans 14 amino acids. V lost 1 base and J lost 4, with 10 bases in between. The CDR3 DNA reads as TGTGCCAGCAGCTTAGGGGGGGTCCCCACTGAAGCTTTCTTT. Translation: CASSLGGVPTEAFF.

The gene calls are TRBV28 and TRBJ1-2, with D maybe TRBD1 (5 bases). Germline lookup yields CDR1 MDHEN and CDR2 SYDVKM. This CDR3 region has 16 residues. V lost 6 bases, J lost 4 bases, and 21 bases lay in between. The CDR3 DNA reads as TGTGCCAGCAGCGGGTCGGGGGGGAGCGTAGTCTATGGCTACACCTTC. Its translation is CASSGSGGSVVYGYTF.

The J gene is TRBJ1-1, the V gene TRBV7-9; D may be TRBD1 (5 bases). The CDR3 consists of 15 residues. Germline CDR1 and CDR2: SEHNR and FQNEAQ (reference sequence). Trimming took 5 bases from V and 1 from J, leaving 14 bases between them. The DNA of the CDR3 is TGTGCCAGCAGCACCCGACAGATTAGGAACACTGAAGCTTTCTTT. Translated, it gives CASSTRQIRNTEAFF.

This clone showed up just a few times. The chain links TRBV19 to TRBJ2-2; TRBD1 is a possible D gene (5 bases). This CDR3 has 16 residues. CDR1 LNHDA and CDR2 SQIVND come from the germline V gene (reference sequence). The ends were cut back, 9 bases at V and 2 bases at J, with 19 bases in the middle. For the CDR3, the DNA is TGTGCCAGCGAAACTCTGGGGCCGCTTAACACCGGGGAGCTGTTTTTT. It specifies CASETLGPLNTGELFF.

The J gene is TRBJ2-3, the V gene TRBV5-1, with unresolved D. The CDR3 extends over 13 amino acids. CDR1 and CDR2 from the germline V gene are SGHRS and YFSETQ. Trimming shortened V by 4 bases and J by 6 bases, and 12 bases separated the two germline ends. As DNA, the CDR3 is TGCGCCAGCAGCCCCGCGGCGACGGATACGCAGTATTTT. Its protein product is CASSPAATDTQYF.

The CDR3 bases are TGTGCCAGCTCACAGGGGCACCCCTATGGCTACACCTTC. This gives the protein CASSQGHPYGYTF. This chain connects TRBV18 to TRBJ1-2; D may be TRBD1 (5 bases). Germline V CDR1 and CDR2: KGHSH, LQKENI. The CDR3 extends over 13 amino acids. V lost 4 bases to trimming and J lost 4 bases, with 10 bases between them.

The chain uses TRBV19 and TRBJ1-2; D unclear. The CDR3 length is 12 residues. The germline V and J ends were trimmed by 5 bases and 12 bases, with 16 bases remaining between them. CDR1 LNHDA and CDR2 SQIVND come from the germline V gene (reference sequence). In nucleotides, the CDR3 is TGTGCCAGTAGTTTTTCAGCTGGGAGTAACACCTTC. Protein: CASSFSAGSNTF.

The rearrangement links TRBV13 to TRBJ1-1, with TRBD1 matching 11 bases. Germline V CDR1 and CDR2: PRHDT, FYEKMQ (reference sequence). V lost 1 base, J lost 5 bases, and 18 bases stayed unmatched. CDR3 length equals 20 residues. CDR3 protein: CASSLELGYGTGGKATEAFF. DNA for the CDR3: TGTGCCAGCAGCTTAGAATTAGGCTACGGGACAGGGGGAAAGGCGACTGAAGCTTTCTTT.

The rearrangement links TRBV6-4 to TRBJ2-1; 13 bases match TRBD2. V lost 5 bases to trimming and J lost 9 bases; unmatched junction nucleotides: 7. The CDR3 sequence is 15 residues long. The germline V gene encodes CDR1 MRHNA and CDR2 SNTAGT. Here the CDR3 reads CASSPGTSGTIEQFF. The CDR3, as DNA: TGTGCCAGCAGTCCCGGGACTAGCGGGACTATTGAGCAGTTCTTC.

This clone showed up just a few times. The chain is built from TRBV5-1 and TRBJ1-4, with D perhaps TRBD1 (5 bases). Trimming removed 4 bases from V and 7 bases from J, with 11 bases in between. This CDR3 comprises 13 residues. Germline loops: CDR1 SGHRS, CDR2 YFSETQ. CDR3 protein: CASSVGRFEKLFF. The CDR3 bases are TGCGCCAGCAGCGTGGGGCGGTTTGAAAAACTGTTTTTT.

V usage is TRBV6-5 and J usage is TRBJ1-3; 8 bases align to TRBD1. V gave up 4 bases and J gave up 3 bases; unmatched junction bases: 5. Germline values: CDR1 MNHEY, CDR2 SVGAGI. The CDR3 sequence is 15 residues long. CDR3 DNA: TGTGCCAGCAGTTCCCAGGGGGCCCTTGGAAACACCATATATTTT. This encodes CASSSQGALGNTIYF.

The chain couples TRBV5-1 to TRBJ2-1, with 9 nucleotides matching TRBD2. Germline V CDR1 and CDR2: SGHRS, YFSETQ. V was clipped by 2 bases and J by 3 bases; unmatched bases: 6. This CDR3 spans 16 amino acids. The CDR3 DNA reads TGCGCCAGCAGCTTAAATAGCGGGGGACACTACAATGAGCAGTTCTTC. Residues: CASSLNSGGHYNEQFF. The full variable domain, completed using reference TRBV5-1 and TRBJ2-1, is KAGVTQTPRYLIKTRGQQVTLSCSPISGHRSVSWYQQTPGQGLQFLFEYFSETQRNKGNFPGRFSGRQFSNSRSEMNVSTLELGDSALYLCASSLNSGGHYNEQFFGPGTRLTVL.

In this sample, this clone turned up once. This chain joins TRBV6-1 and TRBJ1-1; 8 bases are shared with TRBD1. This CDR3 has 13 amino acids. The germline V gene has CDR1 MNHNS and CDR2 SASEGT. V lost 6 bases, J lost 4 bases, and 4 bases stayed unmatched. CDR3 protein: CASRGTGLTEAFF. For the CDR3, the DNA is TGTGCCAGCAGAGGGACAGGCCTCACTGAAGCTTTCTTT.

The gene calls are TRBV5-6 and TRBJ2-3, with TRBD2 matching over 7 bases. V trimming: 1 base; J trimming: 5 bases; junction bases outside the gene matches: 7. This CDR3 has 15 residues. CDR1 is SGHDT, CDR2 YYEEEE, per germline. This CDR3 is CASSLMRERLDTQYF. CDR3 DNA sequence: TGTGCCAGCAGCTTGATGCGGGAGAGGCTAGATACGCAGTATTTT.

The genes are TRBV18 and TRBJ2-7; tentative D call: TRBD1 (6 bases). This CDR3 has 14 residues. Per germline, CDR1 KGHSH and CDR2 LQKENI. V lost 0 bases and J lost 6, with 12 bases in between. DNA of the CDR3: TGTGCCAGCTCACCACCGCCCAGGGGCAGCGAGCAGTACTTC. Translating gives CASSPPPRGSEQYF. Based on the CDR3 plus reference TRBV18 and TRBJ2-7, the full variable domain is NAGVMQNPRHLVRRRGQEARLRCSPMKGHSHVYWYRQLPEEGLKFMVYLQKENIIDESGMPKERFSAEFPKEGPSILRIQQVVRGDSAAYFCASSPPPRGSEQYFGPGTRLTVT.

This chain uses TRBV2 with TRBJ1-2; D gene unclear. Germline V gives CDR1 SNHLY, CDR2 FYNNEI. V was trimmed by 6 bases and J by 6 bases, leaving 14 bases between them. The CDR3 extends over 13 amino acids. CDR3 sequence: CASSQGREDGYTF. DNA of the CDR3: TGTGCCAGCAGCCAAGGACGGGAGGATGGCTACACCTTC.

This clone has only a few counts. This rearrangement joins TRBV27 to TRBJ2-5, with a weak D call TRBD2 (6 bases). The J call is in doubt because the DNA end fits TRBJ2-7 better. The CDR3 is made up of 15 amino acids. Germline lookup yields CDR1 MNHEY and CDR2 SMNVEV (reference sequence). The CDR3, as DNA: TGTGCCAGCAGTGCGGCGGGACTTTCTGCCTACGAGCAGTACTTC. This gives the protein CASSAAGLSAYEQYF.

The rearrangement uses TRBV5-3 and TRBJ1-5; D perhaps matches TRBD1 (5 bases). TRBV5-3 carries the ORF label, with uncertain function. This CDR3 contains 16 residues. The ends were cut back, 3 bases at V and 4 bases at J, with 17 bases in the middle. The CDR3 DNA reads TGTGCCAGAAGCTGGGGGAGGAGGGCCGGGAATCAGCCCCAGCATTTT. Translation gives CARSWGRRAGNQPQHF.

The rearrangement uses TRBV18 and TRBJ2-3, with a weak D call TRBD1 (6 bases). CDR1 and CDR2 (germline): KGHSH, LQKENI. This CDR3 has 14 residues. V lost 3 bases and J lost 0, with 7 bases in between. The CDR3 reads CASSPTGSTDTQYF. CDR3 nucleotide sequence: TGTGCCAGCTCACCGACAGGCAGCACAGATACGCAGTATTTT.